One sample yielded the 8 T cell receptor beta chains listed below, sequenced in a study of blood T cell repertoires in COVID-19. Clones were read by immunoSEQ multiplex PCR, and TCRdb kept only the in-frame ones, dropping some. The repertoire includes a few hundred thousand clones, around 90% of them detected once, and 5.2% sits in the top ten. The source material was peripheral blood. The receptors shown here come from a woman aged 55-70 years with COVID-19, enrolled during active disease.

The V and J genes are TRBV30 and TRBJ1-1; the D gene is possibly TRBD1 (6 bases). Germline CDR1 and CDR2: GTSNPN and SVGIG (reference sequence). V lost 0 bases and J 0 bases, leaving 14 bases between the germline ends. The CDR3 sequence is 16 residues long. As DNA, the CDR3 is TGTGCCTGGAGTGTACTACGGACAGAGATGAACACTGAAGCTTTCTTT. It is translated as CAWSVLRTEMNTEAFF.

This chain links TRBV19 with TRBJ2-7; 8 nucleotides match TRBD1. This CDR3 has 13 amino acids. V shed 6 bases and J 3 bases; nucleotides not matched to a gene: 4. Germline V lookup: CDR1 LNHDA, CDR2 SQIVND (reference sequence). DNA for the CDR3: TGTGCCAGTAGCAGACAGGGGATCTACGAGCAGTACTTC. Amino acid sequence: CASSRQGIYEQYF. Looking up the rest from reference TRBV19 and TRBJ2-7 gives the full variable domain: DGGITQSPKYLFRKEGQNVTLSCEQNLNHDAMYWYRQDPGQGLRLIYYSQIVNDFQKGDIAEGYSVSREKKESFPLTVTSAQKNPTAFYLCASSRQGIYEQYFGPGTRLTVT.

The V gene is TRBV5-1, the J gene TRBJ2-3; D is unclear. Between the trimmed V and J ends, which lost 1 base and 0 bases, there was a span of 9 bases. The germline V gene encodes CDR1 SGHRS and CDR2 YFSETQ. The CDR3 runs 15 residues. The CDR3 DNA is TGCGCCAGCAGCTTGTTCAGTCGTAGCACAGATACGCAGTATTTT. Translating it yields CASSLFSRSTDTQYF.

Only one count was recorded for this clone. CDR3 protein: CAYGTSDYNEQFF. The CDR3 nucleotides read TGTGCATACGGGACTAGCGACTACAATGAGCAGTTCTTC. V is TRBV30 and J is TRBJ2-1; TRBD2 matches 10 bases. This CDR3 comprises 13 residues. In germline, CDR1 is GTSNPN, CDR2 SVGIG (reference sequence).

The rearrangement uses TRBV4-1 and TRBJ2-1; D might be TRBD2 (6 bases). V lost 4 bases and J lost 0, with 16 bases in between. Germline-derived CDR1 and CDR2 are MGHRA and YSYEKL. This CDR3 has 17 amino acids. The CDR3 sequence: CASSRDTGLSSYNEQFF. The CDR3, as DNA: TGCGCCAGCAGCCGCGACACGGGACTCTCCTCCTACAATGAGCAGTTCTTC.

The J gene is TRBJ1-1, the V gene TRBV5-4; D is possibly TRBD1 (5 bases). V lost 8 bases and J lost 0, with 17 bases in between. This CDR3 has 15 amino acids. Germline lookup yields CDR1 SGHNT and CDR2 YYREEE (reference sequence). CDR3 in amino acids: CASSGGMVMNTEAFF. CDR3 DNA sequence: TGTGCCAGTTCGGGGGGAATGGTCATGAACACTGAAGCTTTCTTT.

The V gene is TRBV7-3, the J gene TRBJ2-2; the D gene is possibly TRBD1 (6 bases). Germline values: CDR1 SGHTA, CDR2 FQGTGA. The CDR3 length is 14 residues. V lost 3 bases and J lost 4, with 9 bases in between. The CDR3 DNA reads TGTGCCAGCAGCTTTAACAGGGTCACCGGGGAGCTGTTTTTT. Translation gives CASSFNRVTGELFF.

V is TRBV28 and J is TRBJ1-5, with D unclear. Trimming stripped 4 bases from V and 0 bases from J, with 10 bases between. CDR3 length: 15 amino acids. Germline V gene lookup returns CDR1 MDHEN and CDR2 SYDVKM. The CDR3 protein is CASSSPGYSNQPQHF. The CDR3 DNA reads TGTGCCAGCAGTTCCCCCGGGTATAGCAATCAGCCCCAGCATTTT.